This T cell receptor beta chain was identified in a study of cytomegalovirus exposure and HLA in healthy donors. Study overall: An early data release held some 85 million unique TCRs from HLA-typed donors.

Primers for the PCR totalled 60 Vbeta and 13 Jbeta. Profiling relied on immunoSEQ multiplex PCR, and the TCRdb table lists in-frame clones only, not all of them. The data contain approximately 170,000 clones, 70% to 80% of them singletons. Overall study results and limits: Presence/absence analyses treated sequencing depth as roughly uniform across donors. As was reported, the HLA-A and HLA-B alleles of most subjects were accurately predicted from TCR beta sequences. Previously analyzed data showed that most TCR beta V segments were productive at a frequency of about 87% or about 30%.

The CDR3 consists of 13 residues. With 0 bases removed from V and 3 bases from J, the gap between germline ends came to 6 bases. The V gene's germline CDR1 is MNHEY and CDR2 SMNVEV (reference sequence). Of note for this clone: Its antigen remains unidentified.

J is TRBJ2-7 and V is TRBV27; the D is unclear. The sequencing sample was made of PBMCs. This sequence was found in a man between 18 and 35 years old in good health and CMV-seropositive. The CDR3, as DNA: TGTGCCAGCAGTTTATCGCCCAGCTACGAGCAGTACTTC. Its translation: CASSLSPSYEQYF.